This T cell receptor (beta chain) was identified during a study of blood T cell repertoires in COVID-19. Original data processing: Scientists estimated how many nucleated cells there were by amplifying reference gene primers. TCRdb's table, derived via immunoSEQ multiplex PCR, lists solely in-frame clones and lacks some. The V and J calls and clone size are taken from that table; D and trimming were inferred from the DNA. This repertoire shows 200,000 to 300,000 clones, roughly 87% found once; its top ten account for about 0.65%. V dropped 5 bases and J dropped 2 bases, with 10 bases sitting between them. From germline, CDR1 is MDHEN and CDR2 SYDVKM. This CDR3 has 15 residues.

The sequencing sample was made of peripheral blood. The receptor was isolated from a human donor in a cohort sampled during active COVID-19. V usage is TRBV28 and J usage is TRBJ2-6; no definite D call. DNA of the CDR3: TGTGCCAGCAGTCCCGGGTCGGCTGGGGCCAACGTCCTGACTTTC. Translated: CASSPGSAGANVLTF.